The text below deals with one TCR beta chain. The entry originates in a study of blood T cell repertoires in COVID-19. Turning to the study itself: The origin of the acute and convalescent COVID-19 samples was the United States, Italy and Spain.

V lost 8 bases and J lost 5; bases outside the gene matches: 13. Germline loops: CDR1 MDHEN, CDR2 SYDVKM. This CDR3 contains 15 residues. Participant age was roughly 18 to 100 years, and participants resided in about two dozen US areas. Assay used: immunoSEQ multiplex PCR; TCRdb lists only in-frame clones, some missing. In the table there are a few hundred thousand clones, approximately 88% of which are singletons. This rearrangement joins TRBV28 to TRBJ2-3, with 7 bases aligning to TRBD2. The TCR comes from a woman aged 25-40 years who had recovered from COVID-19. The sample comprised PBMCs or T cells enriched from blood (not recorded which). The CDR3 sequence: CASPWCWEGQDTQYF. The CDR3 DNA reads TGTGCCAGCCCATGGTGTTGGGAGGGGCAAGATACGCAGTATTTT.